The next 19 T cell receptor beta chains were all read from a single sample in a study of T cells in tumors after PD-1 blockade. Profiling relied on immunoSEQ multiplex PCR, and the TCRdb table lists in-frame clones only, not all of them. The sample has approximately 63,000 clones, roughly 70% seen once. Specimen: PBMCs, collected after anti-PD-1 treatment. The receptors come from a human donor with basal cell carcinoma.

This chain connects TRBV2 to TRBJ1-5; the D is unclear. CDR3 length equals 15 residues. Germline V gene lookup returns CDR1 SNHLY and CDR2 FYNNEI. V was cut by 4 bases and J by 7 bases, with 17 bases left in between. The CDR3 nucleotides read TGTGCCAGCAGTGGAGGTGGTAGGCAGAACCAGCCCCAGCATTTT. It is translated as CASSGGGRQNQPQHF.

The chain uses TRBV11-3 and TRBJ2-1; TRBD1 is a possible D gene (6 bases). CDR3 length equals 16 residues. The V end was cut by 5 bases, the J end by 2 bases, with 16 bases between. Germline assignment: CDR1 SGHNT and CDR2 YENEEA. The CDR3 loop reads CASSMYRDPPYNEQFF. Written as DNA, the CDR3 is TGTGCCAGCAGCATGTACAGGGATCCTCCCTACAATGAGCAGTTCTTC.

The rearrangement joins TRBV2 to TRBJ2-3, with 13 bases fitting TRBD2. Per the germline V gene, CDR1 is SNHLY and CDR2 is FYNNEI. There are 17 residues in the CDR3. The V and J ends lost 6 bases and 4 bases, in that order; junction bases with no gene match: 10. CDR3 residues: CASRAGTSGAWADTQYF. The CDR3 nucleotides are TGTGCCAGCAGGGCCGGGACTAGCGGGGCTTGGGCAGATACGCAGTATTTT.

The chain couples TRBV18 to TRBJ2-3; 9 nucleotides agree with TRBD1. The germline V gene encodes CDR1 KGHSH and CDR2 LQKENI. There are 15 residues in the CDR3. V trimming: 3 bases; J trimming: 4 bases; junction bases outside the gene matches: 5. CDR3 nucleotide sequence: TGTGCCAGCTCACCGTCTAGACAGGGGGCAGATACGCAGTATTTT. It translates to CASSPSRQGADTQYF.

A remark on this clone: Other nucleotide sequences in the sample specify the same CDR3. The rearrangement joins TRBV2 to TRBJ2-1; D perhaps matches TRBD1 (6 bases). The germline V gene has CDR1 SNHLY and CDR2 FYNNEI. This CDR3 is 13 amino acids long. Trimming stripped 6 bases from V and 5 bases from J, with 11 bases between. CDR3 region: CASRLGGNNEQFF. As DNA, the CDR3 is TGTGCCAGCAGACTAGGGGGAAACAATGAGCAGTTCTTC.

This chain joins TRBV4-2 and TRBJ2-3; TRBD2 matches 10 bases. Germline V CDR1 and CDR2: LGHNA, YNFKEQ. The CDR3 length is 17 residues. Trimming removed 3 bases from V and 0 bases from J; junction bases left unmatched: 6. This chain's CDR3 is CASSQGSSGGSTDTQYF. The CDR3, as DNA: TGTGCCAGCAGCCAGGGCTCTAGCGGGGGTAGCACAGATACGCAGTATTTT.

The rearrangement uses TRBV5-1 and TRBJ2-1; TRBD1 is a possible D gene (6 bases). The germline CDR1 and CDR2 sequences are SGHRS and YFSETQ. Trimming pared 2 bases from V and 9 bases from J, leaving 15 bases between. CDR3 length: 14 residues. The CDR3 sequence: CASSFAGTLSEQFF. DNA for the CDR3: TGCGCCAGCAGCTTCGCCGGGACATTAAGTGAGCAGTTCTTC. Drawing the rest from reference TRBV5-1 and TRBJ2-1, the complete variable domain is KAGVTQTPRYLIKTRGQQVTLSCSPISGHRSVSWYQQTPGQGLQFLFEYFSETQRNKGNFPGRFSGRQFSNSRSEMNVSTLELGDSALYLCASSFAGTLSEQFFGPGTRLTVL.

The chain has TRBV7-8 and TRBJ1-6, with 8 bases lining up with TRBD1. CDR1 is SGHVS and CDR2 is FQNEAQ in the germline V gene. This CDR3 has 16 amino acids. Losses at the gene ends were 4 bases for V and 7 bases for J; bases not matched to a gene: 9. CDR3: CASSSPQGVSNSPLHF. CDR3 bases: TGTGCCAGCAGCTCTCCACAGGGGGTGAGCAATTCACCCCTCCACTTT.

The rearrangement links TRBV7-2 to TRBJ2-7; D might be TRBD1 or TRBD2, each matching 5 bases. V lost 3 bases, J lost 1 base, and 10 bases lay in between. The CDR3 runs 14 residues. Germline V lookup: CDR1 SGHTA, CDR2 FQGNSA. CDR3 DNA: TGTGCCAGCAGCTTCCGGGACGGGTCCTACGAGCAGTACTTC. Its translation is CASSFRDGSYEQYF. The full variable domain, with the rest looked up from reference TRBV7-2 and TRBJ2-7, is GAGVSQSPSNKVTEKGKDVELRCDPISGHTALYWYRQSLGQGLEFLIYFQGNSAPDKSGLPSDRFSAERTGGSVSTLTIQRTQQEDSAVYLCASSFRDGSYEQYFGPGTRLTVT.

The table lists this clone with a count of one. This chain uses TRBV9 with TRBJ2-1; 11 bases line up with TRBD2. Per the germline V gene, CDR1 is SGDLS and CDR2 is YYNGEE. This CDR3 comprises 17 residues. The junction had 12 bases not matched to a gene; V was cut back by 0 bases and J by 10 bases. The CDR3 DNA sequence: TGTGCCAGCAGCGTAGACCTAGCGGGGGGCCAGGGGTCCGAGCAGTTCTTC. Translation: CASSVDLAGGQGSEQFF.

This clone showed up just once. The J gene is TRBJ2-7, the V gene TRBV11-3; 7 positions agree with TRBD1. Per the germline V gene, CDR1 is SGHNT and CDR2 is YENEEA. Unmatched junction bases numbered 10, after V lost 5 bases and J lost 6 bases. The CDR3 spans 14 residues. CDR3 bases: TGTGCCAGCAGCCCCGGACAGGCCTCTACCGAGCAGTACTTC. Protein: CASSPGQASTEQYF. The full variable domain, its missing parts supplied by reference TRBV11-3 and TRBJ2-7, is EAGVVQSPRYKIIEKKQPVAFWCNPISGHNTLYWYLQNLGQGPELLIRYENEEAVDDSQLPKDRFSAERLKGVDSTLKIQPAELGDSAVYLCASSPGQASTEQYFGPGTRLTVT.

This chain connects TRBV7-9 to TRBJ1-1; 8 bases agree with TRBD1. Germline CDR1 reads SEHNR; CDR2 reads FQNEAQ (reference sequence). The CDR3 has 16 amino acids. The V gene end was trimmed by 6 bases and the J gene end by 4 bases; junction bases not matched to a gene: 13. As DNA, the CDR3 is TGTGCCAGCAGTTCTACGGACAGGGTGATAATCACTGAAGCTTTCTTT. Amino acid sequence: CASSSTDRVIITEAFF.

CDR3 coding DNA: TGTGCCAGCAGTCTCCCGGACCAGCCCCAGCATTTT. Its translation: CASSLPDQPQHF. V usage is TRBV12-3 or TRBV12-4 and J usage is TRBJ1-5; D call uncertain. The CDR3 consists of 12 residues. Trimming took off 5 bases at V and 7 bases at J, with 9 bases between the two ends.

The table lists this clone with a few counts. The chain's CDR3 is CASSLFTGVEYEQYF. CDR3 sequence (DNA): TGCGCCAGCAGCTTGTTTACAGGAGTAGAGTACGAGCAGTACTTC. The chain is built from TRBV5-1 and TRBJ2-7; D possibly corresponds to TRBD1 (5 bases). This CDR3 has 15 amino acids. Trimming took 1 base from V and 4 from J, leaving 15 bases between them. Germline assignment: CDR1 SGHRS and CDR2 YFSETQ.

The rearrangement joins TRBV2 to TRBJ2-5; D may correspond to TRBD1 or TRBD2 (6 bases each). The CDR3 length is 14 residues. Trimming took off 4 bases at V and 5 bases at J, with 14 bases between the two ends. Germline lookup yields CDR1 SNHLY and CDR2 FYNNEI. Written as DNA, the CDR3 is TGTGCCAGCAGTGTGGGGCAGGGGAGGGAGACCCAGTACTTC. Translating gives CASSVGQGRETQYF.

This sequence joins TRBV2 and TRBJ1-2, with D tentatively TRBD1 (5 bases). Trimming took off 3 bases at V and 2 bases at J, with 10 bases between the two ends. Germline loops: CDR1 SNHLY, CDR2 FYNNEI. The CDR3 totals 14 residues. The CDR3 loop is CASSERGTNYGYTF. CDR3 nucleotides: TGTGCCAGCAGTGAGCGAGGGACCAACTATGGCTACACCTTC.

V is TRBV4-1 and J is TRBJ2-5; no firm D call. Germline V gene data show CDR1 as MGHRA and CDR2 as YSYEKL. The CDR3 loop spans 14 amino acids. Trimming took 0 bases from V and 2 from J, leaving 7 bases between them. For the CDR3, the DNA is TGCGCCAGCAGCCAAGAAGGGCGGCAAGAGACCCAGTACTTC. Translating gives CASSQEGRQETQYF.

This sequence joins TRBV19 and TRBJ1-4; D gene ambiguous. The germline gives CDR1 LNHDA, CDR2 SQIVND (reference sequence). This CDR3 region has 14 residues. V dropped 1 base and J dropped 7 bases, with 10 bases sitting between them. The CDR3, as DNA: TGTGCCAGTAGTATAGGTAGGGTTGGTGAAAAACTGTTTTTT. Translated, it gives CASSIGRVGEKLFF.

This clone was counted only a few times. The chain uses TRBV10-3 and TRBJ1-4; possible D gene TRBD1, 6 bases. Trimming removed 0 bases at V and 2 bases at J, with 13 bases between. Germline V gene sequence: CDR1 ENHRY, CDR2 SYGVKD. This CDR3 has 17 amino acids. The CDR3 loop reads CAISESRQAGTNEKLFF. DNA for the CDR3: TGTGCCATCAGTGAGTCGAGACAGGCTGGCACTAATGAAAAACTGTTTTTT.